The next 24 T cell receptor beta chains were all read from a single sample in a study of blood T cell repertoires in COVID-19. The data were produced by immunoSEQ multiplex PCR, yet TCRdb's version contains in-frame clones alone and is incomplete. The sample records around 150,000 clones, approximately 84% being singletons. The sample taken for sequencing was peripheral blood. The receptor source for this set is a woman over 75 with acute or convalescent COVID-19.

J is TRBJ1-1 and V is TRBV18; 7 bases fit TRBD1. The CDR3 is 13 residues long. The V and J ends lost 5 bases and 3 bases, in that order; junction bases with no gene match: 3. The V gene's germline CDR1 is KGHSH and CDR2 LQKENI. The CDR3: CASSVGQDTEAFF. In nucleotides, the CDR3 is TGTGCCAGCTCAGTAGGACAGGACACTGAAGCTTTCTTT.

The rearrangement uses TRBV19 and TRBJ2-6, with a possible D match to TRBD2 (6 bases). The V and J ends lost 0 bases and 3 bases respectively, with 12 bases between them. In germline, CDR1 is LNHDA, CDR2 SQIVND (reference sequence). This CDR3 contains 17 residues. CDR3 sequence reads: CASSIDSGVYGANVLTF. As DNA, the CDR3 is TGTGCCAGTAGTATAGATTCGGGGGTCTATGGGGCCAACGTCCTGACTTTC.

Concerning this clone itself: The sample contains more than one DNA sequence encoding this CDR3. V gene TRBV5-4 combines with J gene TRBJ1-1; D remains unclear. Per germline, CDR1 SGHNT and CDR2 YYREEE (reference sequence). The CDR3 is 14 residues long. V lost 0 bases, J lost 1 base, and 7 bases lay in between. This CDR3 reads CASSLGGQNTEAFF. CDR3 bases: TGTGCCAGCAGCTTGGGCGGCCAGAACACTGAAGCTTTCTTT. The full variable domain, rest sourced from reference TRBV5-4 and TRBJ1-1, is ETGVTQSPTHLIKTRGQQVTLRCSSQSGHNTVSWYQQALGQGPQFIFQYYREEENGRGNFPPRFSGLQFPNYSSELNVNALELDDSALYLCASSLGGQNTEAFFGQGTRLTVV.

Here the CDR3 reads CAAQLTGRVGGYTF. CDR3 DNA sequence: TGTGCCGCCCAACTGACGGGCAGGGTGGGAGGCTACACCTTC. The genes are TRBV28 and TRBJ1-2; TRBD1 might be the D (5 bases). The CDR3 runs to 14 residues. V was pared by 11 bases and J by 8 bases, with 24 bases between. CDR1 and CDR2 (germline): MDHEN, SYDVKM.

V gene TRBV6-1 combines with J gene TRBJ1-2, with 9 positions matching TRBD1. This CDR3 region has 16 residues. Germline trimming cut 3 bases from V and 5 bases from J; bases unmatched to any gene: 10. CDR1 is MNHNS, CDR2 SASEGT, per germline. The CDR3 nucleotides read TGTGCCAGCAGTGAGACACAGGGGGCCATCCTGTATGGCTACACCTTC. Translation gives CASSETQGAILYGYTF.

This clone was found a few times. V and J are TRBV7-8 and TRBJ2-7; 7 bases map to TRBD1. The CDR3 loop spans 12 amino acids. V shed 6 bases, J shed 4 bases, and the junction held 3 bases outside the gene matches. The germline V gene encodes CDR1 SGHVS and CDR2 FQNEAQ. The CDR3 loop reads CASSRDRYEQYF. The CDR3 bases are TGTGCCAGCAGTAGGGACAGATACGAGCAGTACTTC.

CDR3 in DNA: TGTGCCAGCAGTTTAAGACTAGCAGGCAATGAGCAGTTCTTC. Translation gives CASSLRLAGNEQFF. The genes are TRBV27 and TRBJ2-1, with 7 bases matching TRBD2. J gave up 6 bases and V 2 bases, and 4 bases lay outside the gene matches. Germline values: CDR1 MNHEY, CDR2 SMNVEV (reference sequence). This CDR3 spans 14 amino acids.

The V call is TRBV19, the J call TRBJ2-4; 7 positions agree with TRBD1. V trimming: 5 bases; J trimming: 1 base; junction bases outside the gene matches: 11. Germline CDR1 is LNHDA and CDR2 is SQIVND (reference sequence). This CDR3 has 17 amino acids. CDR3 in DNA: TGTGCCAGTAGTCGCGGCGAAGGGGGCAAGGCCAAAAACATTCAGTACTTC. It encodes CASSRGEGGKAKNIQYF.

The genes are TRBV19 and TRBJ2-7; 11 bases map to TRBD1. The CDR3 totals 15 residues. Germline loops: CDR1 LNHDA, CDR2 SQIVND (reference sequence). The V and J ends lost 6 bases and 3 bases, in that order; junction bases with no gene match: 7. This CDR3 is CASRFRDRGYYEQYF. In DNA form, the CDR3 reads TGTGCCAGTAGGTTCCGGGACAGGGGGTACTACGAGCAGTACTTC.

CDR3 in DNA: TGTGCCAGCAGCCAAGAGCCGACAGGGGACCCCTCTGGAAACACCATATATTTT. Its translation is CASSQEPTGDPSGNTIYF. The chain recombines TRBV3-1 (or the pseudogene TRBV3-2) with TRBJ1-3; 8 positions agree with TRBD1. The CDR3 has 18 amino acids. V shed 0 bases, J shed 0 bases, and the junction held 7 bases outside the gene matches. CDR1 is LGHDT and CDR2 is YNNKEL in the germline V gene (reference sequence).

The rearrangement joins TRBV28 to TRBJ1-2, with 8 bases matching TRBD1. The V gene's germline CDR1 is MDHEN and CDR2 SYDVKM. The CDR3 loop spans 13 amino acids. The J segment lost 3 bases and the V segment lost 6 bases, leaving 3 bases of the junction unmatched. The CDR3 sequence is CASSSTGDYGYTF. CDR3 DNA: TGTGCCAGCAGCTCGACAGGGGACTATGGCTACACCTTC.

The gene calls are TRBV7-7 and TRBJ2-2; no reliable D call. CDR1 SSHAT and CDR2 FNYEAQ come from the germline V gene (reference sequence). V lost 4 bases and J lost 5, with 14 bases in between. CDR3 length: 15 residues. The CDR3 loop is CASSSSPIGTGELFF. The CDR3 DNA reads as TGTGCCAGCAGCTCAAGCCCGATCGGTACCGGGGAGCTGTTTTTT.

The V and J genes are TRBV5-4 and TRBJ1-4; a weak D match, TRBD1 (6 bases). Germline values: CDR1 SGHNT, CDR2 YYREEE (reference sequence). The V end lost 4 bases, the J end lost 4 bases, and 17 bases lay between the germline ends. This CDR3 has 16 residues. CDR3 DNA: TGTGCCAGCAGCGACTACAGGGAGCAGGTTAATGAAAAACTGTTTTTT. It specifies CASSDYREQVNEKLFF.

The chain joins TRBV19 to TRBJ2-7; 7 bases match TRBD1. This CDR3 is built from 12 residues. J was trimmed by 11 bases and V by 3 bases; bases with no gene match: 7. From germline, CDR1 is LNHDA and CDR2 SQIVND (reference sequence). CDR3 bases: TGTGCCAGTAGTATGGAAGGGGGCGAAAAGTACTTC. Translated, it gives CASSMEGGEKYF.

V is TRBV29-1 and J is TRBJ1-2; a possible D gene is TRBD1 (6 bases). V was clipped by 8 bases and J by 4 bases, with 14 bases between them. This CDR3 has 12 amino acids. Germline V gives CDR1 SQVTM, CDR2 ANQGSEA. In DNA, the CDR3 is TGCAGCTCAAGCGAAGGGGGCTATGGCTACACCTTC. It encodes CSSSEGGYGYTF.

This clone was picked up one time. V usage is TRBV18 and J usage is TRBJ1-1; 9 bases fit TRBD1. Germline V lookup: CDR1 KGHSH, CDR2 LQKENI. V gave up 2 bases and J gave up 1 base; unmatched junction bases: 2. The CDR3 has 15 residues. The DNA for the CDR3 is TGTGCCAGCTCACCAAAACAGGGGGCGAACACTGAAGCTTTCTTT. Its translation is CASSPKQGANTEAFF.

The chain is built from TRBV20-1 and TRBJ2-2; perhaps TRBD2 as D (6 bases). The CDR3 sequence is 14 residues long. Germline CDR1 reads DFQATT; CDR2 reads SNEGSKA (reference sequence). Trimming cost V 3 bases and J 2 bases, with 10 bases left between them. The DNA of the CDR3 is TGCAGTGCTAGTTCTAGCGTCAACACCGGGGAGCTGTTTTTT. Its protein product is CSASSSVNTGELFF.

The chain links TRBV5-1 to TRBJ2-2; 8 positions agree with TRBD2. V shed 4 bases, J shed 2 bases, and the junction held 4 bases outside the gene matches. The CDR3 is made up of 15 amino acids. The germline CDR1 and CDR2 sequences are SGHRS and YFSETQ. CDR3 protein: CASSLRTSNTGELFF. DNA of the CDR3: TGCGCCAGCAGCCTCCGGACTAGCAACACCGGGGAGCTGTTTTTT.

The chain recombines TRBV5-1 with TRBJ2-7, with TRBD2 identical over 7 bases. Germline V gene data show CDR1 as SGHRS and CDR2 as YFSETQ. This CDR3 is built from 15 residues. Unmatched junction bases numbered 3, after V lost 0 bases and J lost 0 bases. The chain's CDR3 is CASSLVGGSSYEQYF. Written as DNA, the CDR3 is TGCGCCAGCAGCTTGGTGGGCGGGAGCTCCTACGAGCAGTACTTC.

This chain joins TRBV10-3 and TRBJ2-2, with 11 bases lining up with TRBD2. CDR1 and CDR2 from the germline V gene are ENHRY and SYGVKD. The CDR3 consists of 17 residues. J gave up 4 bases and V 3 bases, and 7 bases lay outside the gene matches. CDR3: CAISDPIAGGITGELFF. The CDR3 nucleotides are TGTGCCATCAGTGACCCCATAGCGGGAGGGATCACCGGGGAGCTGTTTTTT.

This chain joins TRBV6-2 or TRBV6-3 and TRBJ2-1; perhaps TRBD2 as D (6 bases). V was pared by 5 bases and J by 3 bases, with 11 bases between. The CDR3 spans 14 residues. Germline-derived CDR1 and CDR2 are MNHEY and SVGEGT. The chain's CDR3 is CASSPGLNYNEQFF. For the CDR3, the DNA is TGTGCCAGCAGTCCGGGACTCAACTACAATGAGCAGTTCTTC.

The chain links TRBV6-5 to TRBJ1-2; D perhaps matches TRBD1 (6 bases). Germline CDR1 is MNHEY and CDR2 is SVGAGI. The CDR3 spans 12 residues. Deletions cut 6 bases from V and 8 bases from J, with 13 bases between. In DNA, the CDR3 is TGTGCCAGCAGCGCCGACAGGCGAGGCTACACCTTC. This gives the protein CASSADRRGYTF.

The CDR3 loop is CATQRGQSYEQYF. DNA of the CDR3: TGTGCCACCCAAAGGGGACAGTCCTACGAGCAGTACTTC. The rearrangement uses TRBV5-4 and TRBJ2-7, with 7 positions matching TRBD1. Per germline, CDR1 SGHNT and CDR2 YYREEE (reference sequence). Trimming at V came to 9 bases and at J to 1 base, leaving 7 bases not matched to a gene. The CDR3 totals 13 residues.

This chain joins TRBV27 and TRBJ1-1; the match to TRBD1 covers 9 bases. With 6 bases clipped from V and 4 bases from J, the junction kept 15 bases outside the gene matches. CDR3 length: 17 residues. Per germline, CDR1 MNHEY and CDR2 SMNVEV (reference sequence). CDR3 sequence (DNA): TGTGCCAGCAGGAAGGGGTGGGGACAGGGCTGGAGCACTGAAGCTTTCTTT. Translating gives CASRKGWGQGWSTEAFF.